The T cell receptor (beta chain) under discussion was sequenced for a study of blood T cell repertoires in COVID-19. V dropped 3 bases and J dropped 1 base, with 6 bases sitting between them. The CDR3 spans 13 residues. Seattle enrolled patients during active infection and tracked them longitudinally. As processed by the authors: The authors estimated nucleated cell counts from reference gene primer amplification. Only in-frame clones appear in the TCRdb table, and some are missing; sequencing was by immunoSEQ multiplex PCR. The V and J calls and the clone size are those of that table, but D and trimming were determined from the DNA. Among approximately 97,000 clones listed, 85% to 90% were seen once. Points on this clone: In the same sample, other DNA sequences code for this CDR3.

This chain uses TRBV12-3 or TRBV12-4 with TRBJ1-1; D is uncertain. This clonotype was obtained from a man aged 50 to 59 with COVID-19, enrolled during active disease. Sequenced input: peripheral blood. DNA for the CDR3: TGTGCCAGCAGTTTGGAGGGGAACACTGAAGCTTTCTTT. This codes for CASSLEGNTEAFF.